Presented here are 15 T cell receptor beta chains from one specimen sequenced in a study of T cells in Graves' hyperthyroidism and ophthalmopathy. TCR beta CDR3 region amplification was performed from RNA transcripts. Primed by the HTBI set, a first-round RT-PCR was run on the TCR CDR3. TCRdb recomputed calls from the multiplex PCR reads with MiXCR, one row per CDR3 protein. Of a few hundred thousand distinct CDR3 sequences detected, approximately 14% appear once; the ten largest clones hold roughly 6.6%. The sequencing input was blood. The source of these receptors is a woman younger than 45 with Graves' hyperthyroidism.

This clonotype was detected ten times or more. The chain links TRBV28 to TRBJ2-7; possible D gene TRBD1, 5 bases. Germline V lookup: CDR1 MDHEN, CDR2 SYDVKM. The ends were cut back, 2 bases at V and 5 bases at J, with 13 bases in the middle. The CDR3 totals 14 residues. CDR3: CASSLTGEHDEQYF. Written as DNA, the CDR3 is TGTGCCAGCAGTTTAACAGGCGAACATGACGAGCAGTACTTC.

The table lists this clonotype with many counts. The chain uses TRBV11-2 and TRBJ2-1; D uncertain. V dropped 2 bases and J dropped 0 bases, with 8 bases sitting between them. Germline V gene data show CDR1 as SGHAT and CDR2 as FQNNGV. The CDR3 consists of 15 residues. The CDR3: CASSLSSSSYNEQFF. As DNA, the CDR3 is TGTGCCAGCAGCTTATCCTCGAGCTCCTACAATGAGCAGTTCTTC.

The chain recombines TRBV7-2 with TRBJ1-6, with unresolved D. The CDR3 covers 14 residues. Germline V gene data show CDR1 as SGHTA and CDR2 as FQGNSA. V lost 5 bases and J lost 9, with 14 bases in between. CDR3 DNA sequence: TGTGCCAGCAGCCCAGGACCATACAGTTCACCCCTCCACTTT. The encoded protein is CASSPGPYSSPLHF.

There are many counts of this clonotype. This chain uses TRBV3-1 with TRBJ2-7; 7 bases map to TRBD2. The CDR3 spans 15 residues. CDR1 LGHDT and CDR2 YNNKEL come from the germline V gene (reference sequence). Trimming at V came to 5 bases and at J to 2 bases, leaving 9 bases not matched to a gene. CDR3: CASSDNGGRAYEQYF. The CDR3 nucleotides are TGTGCCAGCAGCGATAATGGAGGGAGGGCCTACGAGCAGTACTTC.

Remarks on this clonotype: A read error is likely, as this CDR3 ends without the conserved phenylalanine or tryptophan. The chain carries TRBV10-1 and TRBJ2-1; 9 nucleotides match TRBD2. CDR1 and CDR2 from the germline V gene are WNHNN and SYGVQD (reference sequence). The CDR3 has 18 residues. Losses at the gene ends were 0 bases for V and 2 bases for J; bases not matched to a gene: 8. CDR3 DNA: TGCGCCAGCAGTGAGTCGATGTCTAGCGGGGTCACCTACAATGAGCAGTTCTTA. Protein product: CASSESMSSGVTYNEQFL.

The CDR3 DNA sequence: TGTGCCATCAGTGCGGGCCAGGGGGAGGACTACACCTTC. Its protein product is CAISAGQGEDYTF. This chain uses TRBV10-3 with TRBJ1-2; 7 bases are shared with TRBD1. V trimming: 4 bases; J trimming: 10 bases; junction bases outside the gene matches: 9. The CDR3 has 13 residues. Germline V CDR1 and CDR2: ENHRY, SYGVKD.

The sample holds many counts of this clonotype. The chain joins TRBV28 to TRBJ2-3, with D possibly being TRBD1 or TRBD2 (5 bases each). Germline CDR1 MDHEN, CDR2 SYDVKM. V lost 3 bases and J lost 4, with 11 bases in between. This CDR3 region has 14 residues. In nucleotides, the CDR3 is TGTGCCAGCAGTTTCTCGAGGGGCCCAGATACGCAGTATTTT. Its protein product is CASSFSRGPDTQYF.

The J gene is TRBJ2-3, the V gene TRBV9; TRBD2 agrees at 7 bases. There are 15 residues in the CDR3. V was clipped by 3 bases and J by 4 bases; unmatched bases: 8. The germline V gene has CDR1 SGDLS and CDR2 YYNGEE. CDR3 DNA: TGTGCCAGCAGCGCACGGACTAGTCCCGCAGATACGCAGTATTTT. The encoded protein is CASSARTSPADTQYF. Supplemented by reference TRBV9 and TRBJ2-3, the full variable domain reads DSGVTQTPKHLITATGQRVTLRCSPRSGDLSVYWYQQSLDQGLQFLIQYYNGEERAKGNILERFSAQQFPDLHSELNLSSLELGDSALYFCASSARTSPADTQYFGPGTRLTVL.

This clonotype was detected only a few times. The rearrangement links TRBV6-2 or TRBV6-3 to TRBJ2-1; the match to TRBD2 covers 11 bases. This CDR3 contains 19 residues. The germline gives CDR1 MNHEY, CDR2 SVGEGT. V lost 0 bases, J lost 0 bases, and 7 bases stayed unmatched. The CDR3 here is CASSYSKPSGRSSYNEQFF. The CDR3 nucleotides read TGTGCCAGCAGTTACTCGAAGCCTAGCGGGAGGAGCTCCTACAATGAGCAGTTCTTC.

This chain joins TRBV11-2 and TRBJ2-7; a possible D gene is TRBD2 (5 bases). Trimming took off 4 bases at V and 2 bases at J, with 15 bases between the two ends. This CDR3 contains 15 residues. The V gene's germline CDR1 is SGHAT and CDR2 FQNNGV. CDR3 coding DNA: TGTGCCAGCAGCTATGTATCTGGACTTACCTACGAGCAGTACTTC. It specifies CASSYVSGLTYEQYF.

This clonotype was seen a handful of times. The chain links TRBV19 to TRBJ1-5; weak D call: TRBD1 (6 bases). Germline lookup yields CDR1 LNHDA and CDR2 SQIVND (reference sequence). This CDR3 spans 15 amino acids. Trimming cost V 9 bases and J 3 bases, with 18 bases left between them. The DNA for the CDR3 is TGTGCCAGCAATTACGGGGGGGCTCCCAATCAGCCCCAGCATTTT. Its protein is CASNYGGAPNQPQHF.

This clonotype was detected many times. This chain joins TRBV15 and TRBJ2-1; 11 bases are a match to TRBD2. Germline CDR1 is LNHNV and CDR2 is YYDKDF (reference sequence). CDR3 length: 18 residues. V trimming: 0 bases; J trimming: 8 bases; junction bases outside the gene matches: 12. This CDR3 reads CATSRDSLLAGASDEQFF. CDR3 DNA: TGTGCCACCAGCAGAGATTCTTTACTAGCGGGAGCCTCCGATGAGCAGTTCTTC.

This rearrangement joins TRBV6-5 to TRBJ1-4; TRBD1 matches at 9 bases. V was clipped by 2 bases and J by 4 bases; unmatched bases: 11. The CDR3 spans 18 residues. In germline, CDR1 is MNHEY, CDR2 SVGAGI. The chain's CDR3 is CASSYAARPGQGNEKLFF. DNA of the CDR3: TGTGCCAGCAGTTACGCCGCGAGGCCGGGACAGGGTAATGAAAAACTGTTTTTT.

This rearrangement joins TRBV7-9 to TRBJ2-7, with D possibly being TRBD1 (5 bases). Germline V lookup: CDR1 SEHNR, CDR2 FQNEAQ (reference sequence). With 1 base removed from V and 0 bases from J, the gap between germline ends came to 19 bases. This CDR3 comprises 18 residues. The CDR3, as DNA: TGTGCCAGCAGCTTAGTACAGGCTCGGACACATACCTCCTACGAGCAGTACTTC. Encoded protein: CASSLVQARTHTSYEQYF.

Many counts were recorded for this clonotype. The V and J genes are TRBV20-1 and TRBJ2-1, with 9 bases matching TRBD2. Germline-derived CDR1 and CDR2 are DFQATT and SNEGSKA (reference sequence). CDR3 length equals 14 residues. Trimming took 1 base from V and 9 from J; bases not matched to a gene: 7. Here the CDR3 reads CSARGDGLASEQFF. The CDR3 DNA is TGCAGTGCTAGAGGCGATGGACTAGCGAGTGAGCAGTTCTTC.